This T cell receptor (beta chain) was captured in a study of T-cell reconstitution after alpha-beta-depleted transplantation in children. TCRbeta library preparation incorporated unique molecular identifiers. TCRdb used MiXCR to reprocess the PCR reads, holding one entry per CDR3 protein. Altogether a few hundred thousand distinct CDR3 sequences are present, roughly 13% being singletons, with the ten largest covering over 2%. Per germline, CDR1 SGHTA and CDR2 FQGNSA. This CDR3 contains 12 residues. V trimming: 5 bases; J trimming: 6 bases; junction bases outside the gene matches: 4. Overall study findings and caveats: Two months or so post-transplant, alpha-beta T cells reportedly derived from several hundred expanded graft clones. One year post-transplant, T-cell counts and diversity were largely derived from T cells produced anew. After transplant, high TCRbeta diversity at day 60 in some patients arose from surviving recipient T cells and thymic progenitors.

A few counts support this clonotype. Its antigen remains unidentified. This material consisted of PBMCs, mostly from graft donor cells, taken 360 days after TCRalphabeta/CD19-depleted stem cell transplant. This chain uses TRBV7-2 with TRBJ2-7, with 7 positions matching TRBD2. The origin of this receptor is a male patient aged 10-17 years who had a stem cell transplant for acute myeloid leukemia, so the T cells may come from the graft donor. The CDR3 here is CASSTRGSEQYF. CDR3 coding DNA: TGTGCCAGCAGCACCCGCGGGAGCGAGCAGTACTTC.